This TCR beta chain was captured in a study of shared clonotypes between healthy human individuals. Study findings and constraints: Generation probabilities of non-shared clonotypes were lower (relative to those shared by all four donors). Sampling covered nothing but blood. Tissue TCR repertoires likely differ from those found in blood. It was observed that roughly 5.1% of naive CD4 clonotypes were shared across several donors.

Produced via immunoSEQ multiplex PCR; TCRdb's table is partial and in-frame only. Among about 600,000 clones, 95% to 98% were seen once, and the ten largest hold roughly 0.05%. The CDR3 spans 17 residues. Germline V gene sequence: CDR1 MDHEN, CDR2 SYDVKM. With V trimmed by 5 bases and J by 5 bases, 11 bases remained unmatched. Concerning this clone: Its specificity is unknown.

The V call is TRBV28, the J call TRBJ2-1, with TRBD2 matching over 11 bases. Material for sequencing was naive CD4+ T cells sorted from blood. Subset specified: CD45RA+ positively selected. This TCR came from a woman aged 25 to 39 in good health. The CDR3 region has the DNA TGTGCCAGCAGTAACGACCTAGGGACTAGCGGAAACAATGAGCAGTTCTTC. Protein: CASSNDLGTSGNNEQFF.